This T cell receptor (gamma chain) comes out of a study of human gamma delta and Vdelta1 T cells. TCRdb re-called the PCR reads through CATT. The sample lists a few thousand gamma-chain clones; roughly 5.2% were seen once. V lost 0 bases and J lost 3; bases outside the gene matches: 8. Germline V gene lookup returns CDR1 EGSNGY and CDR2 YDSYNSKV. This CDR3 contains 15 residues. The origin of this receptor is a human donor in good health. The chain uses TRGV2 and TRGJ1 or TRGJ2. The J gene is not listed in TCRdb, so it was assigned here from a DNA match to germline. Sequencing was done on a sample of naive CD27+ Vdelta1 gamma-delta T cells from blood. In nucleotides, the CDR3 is TGTGCCACCTGGGACGGGCCTTTGGTTTATTATAAGAAACTCTTT. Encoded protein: CATWDGPLVYYKKLF.